The TCR beta chain described here comes from a study of vaccination effects on CD4 cells after COVID-19. At the level of the study: Either the mRNA-1273 or the BNT162b2 vaccine was given to participants as two doses.

Study-wide findings and caveats: The study got few convalescent patients and did not collect any early post-infection timepoints. Nearly all vaccine-induced clones in healthy recipients recognized only SARS-CoV-2.

As to this clone: Antigen: not known.

V gave up 6 bases and J gave up 6 bases; unmatched junction bases: 8. This CDR3 spans 16 amino acids. Germline V gene lookup returns CDR1 SGHRS and CDR2 YFSETQ. Expansion with viral peptide pools was applied to antigen-specific CD4+ T cells by the ViraFEST assay prior to sequencing. When roughly eleven days of culture had elapsed, CD4+ T cells were isolated. Negative nucleocapsid antibody tests before and after vaccination confirmed no previous SARS-CoV-2 infection. A few million PBMC per well were cultured with 7.5 to 10 IU/ml IL-2 and 7.5 to 10 ug/ml peptides. Sequenced by immunoSEQ multiplex PCR; TCRdb stores in-frame clones only, minus some. This table holds 35,000 to 45,000 clones, around 78% found once.

Sequenced here: CD4+ T cells from PBMCs cultured with SARS-CoV-2 spike peptides, sampled before COVID-19 vaccination. The chain combines TRBV5-1 with TRBJ2-1; 14 bases map to TRBD2. This receptor was identified in a human donor who received a COVID-19 vaccine. CDR3: CASNGLAGGRGNEQFF. CDR3 DNA sequence: TGCGCCAGCAATGGACTAGCGGGGGGTCGGGGCAATGAGCAGTTCTTC.